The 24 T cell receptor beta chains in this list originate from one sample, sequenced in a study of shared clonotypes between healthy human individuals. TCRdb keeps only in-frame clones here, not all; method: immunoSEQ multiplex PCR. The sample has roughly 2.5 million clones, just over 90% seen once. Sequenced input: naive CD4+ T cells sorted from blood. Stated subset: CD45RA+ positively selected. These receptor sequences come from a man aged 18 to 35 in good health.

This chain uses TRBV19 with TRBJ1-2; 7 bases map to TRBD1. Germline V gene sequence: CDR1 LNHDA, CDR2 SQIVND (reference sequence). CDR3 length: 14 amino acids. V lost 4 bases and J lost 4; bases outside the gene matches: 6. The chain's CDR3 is CASSTRDSTYGYTF. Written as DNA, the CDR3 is TGTGCCAGTAGTACCCGGGACAGCACCTATGGCTACACCTTC.

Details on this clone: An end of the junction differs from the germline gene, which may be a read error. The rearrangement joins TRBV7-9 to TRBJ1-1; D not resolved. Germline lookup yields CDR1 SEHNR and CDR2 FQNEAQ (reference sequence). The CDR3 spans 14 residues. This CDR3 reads CASSQEYRNTEAFF. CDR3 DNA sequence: TGCGCCAGCAGCCAAGAGTACAGGAACACTGAAGCTTTCTTT.

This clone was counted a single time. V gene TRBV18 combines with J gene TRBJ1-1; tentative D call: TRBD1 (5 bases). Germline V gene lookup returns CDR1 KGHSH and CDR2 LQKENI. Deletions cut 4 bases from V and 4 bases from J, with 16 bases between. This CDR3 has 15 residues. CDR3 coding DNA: TGTGCCAGCTCACTAATCGCCGGGACTACCACTGAAGCTTTCTTT. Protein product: CASSLIAGTTTEAFF. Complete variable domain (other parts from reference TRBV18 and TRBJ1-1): NAGVMQNPRHLVRRRGQEARLRCSPMKGHSHVYWYRQLPEEGLKFMVYLQKENIIDESGMPKERFSAEFPKEGPSILRIQQVVRGDSAAYFCASSLIAGTTTEAFFGQGTRLTVV.

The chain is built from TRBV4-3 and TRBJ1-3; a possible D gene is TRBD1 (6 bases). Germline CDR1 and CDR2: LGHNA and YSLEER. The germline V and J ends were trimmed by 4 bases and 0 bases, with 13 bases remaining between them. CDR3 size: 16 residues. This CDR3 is CASSPQGDASGNTIYF. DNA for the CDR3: TGCGCCAGCAGCCCACAGGGCGACGCCTCTGGAAACACCATATATTTT.

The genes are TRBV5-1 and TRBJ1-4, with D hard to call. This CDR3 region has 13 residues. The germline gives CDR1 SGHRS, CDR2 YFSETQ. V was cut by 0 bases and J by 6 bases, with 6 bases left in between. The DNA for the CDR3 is TGCGCCAGCAGCTTGGAACTTTATGAAAAACTGTTTTTT. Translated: CASSLELYEKLFF.

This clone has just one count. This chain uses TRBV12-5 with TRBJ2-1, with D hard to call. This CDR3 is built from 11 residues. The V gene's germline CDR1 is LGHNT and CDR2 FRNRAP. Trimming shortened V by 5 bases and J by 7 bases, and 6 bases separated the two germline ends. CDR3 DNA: TGTGCTAGTGGTCCTTTAAATGAGCAGTTCTTC. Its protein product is CASGPLNEQFF. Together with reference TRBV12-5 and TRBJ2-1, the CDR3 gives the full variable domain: DARVTQTPRHKVTEMGQEVTMRCQPILGHNTVFWYRQTMMQGLELLAYFRNRAPLDDSGMPKDRFSAEMPDATLATLKIQPSEPRDSAVYFCASGPLNEQFFGPGTRLTVL.

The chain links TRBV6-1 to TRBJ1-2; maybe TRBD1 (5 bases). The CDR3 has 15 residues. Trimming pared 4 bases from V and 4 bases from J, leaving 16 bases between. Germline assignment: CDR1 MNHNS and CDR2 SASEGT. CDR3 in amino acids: CASSGQGLSSYGYTF. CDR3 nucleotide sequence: TGTGCCAGCAGTGGGCAGGGTCTATCCTCCTATGGCTACACCTTC.

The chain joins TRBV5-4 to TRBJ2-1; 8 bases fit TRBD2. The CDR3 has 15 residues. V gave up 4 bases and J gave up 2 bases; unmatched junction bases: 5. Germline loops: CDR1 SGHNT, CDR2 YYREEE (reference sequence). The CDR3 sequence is CASSTTSAPYNEQFF. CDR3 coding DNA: TGTGCCAGCAGCACGACTAGCGCCCCCTACAATGAGCAGTTCTTC.

The CDR3 sequence: CASSESDRAQYF. The CDR3 region has the DNA TGCGCCAGCAGTGAGTCGGACAGGGCGCAGTACTTC. The rearrangement links TRBV10-1 to TRBJ2-7, with TRBD1 matching 8 bases. V lost 0 bases to trimming and J lost 9 bases; unmatched junction nucleotides: 1. This CDR3 comprises 12 residues. CDR1 and CDR2 from the germline V gene are WNHNN and SYGVQD (reference sequence).

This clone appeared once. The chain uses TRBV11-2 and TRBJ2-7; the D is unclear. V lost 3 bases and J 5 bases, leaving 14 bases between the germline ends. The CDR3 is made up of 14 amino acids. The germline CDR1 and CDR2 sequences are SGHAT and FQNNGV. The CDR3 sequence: CASSFLTNRHEQYF. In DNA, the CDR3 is TGTGCCAGCAGCTTTCTGACAAATAGGCACGAGCAGTACTTC.

The CDR3 sequence: CASRISPGQRNTEAFF. The CDR3 DNA reads as TGTGCCAGCAGAATCTCACCGGGACAGAGAAACACTGAAGCTTTCTTT. The chain is built from TRBV6-6 and TRBJ1-1, with 7 bases that match TRBD1. V trimming: 6 bases; J trimming: 2 bases; junction bases outside the gene matches: 12. Germline values: CDR1 MNHNY, CDR2 SVGAGI (reference sequence). CDR3 length: 16 residues.

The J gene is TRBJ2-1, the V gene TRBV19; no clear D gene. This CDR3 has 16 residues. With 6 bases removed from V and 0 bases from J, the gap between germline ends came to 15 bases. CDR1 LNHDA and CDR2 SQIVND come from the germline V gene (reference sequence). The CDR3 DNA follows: TGTGCCAGTAGGGCCGGATTCCACCTCTCCTACAATGAGCAGTTCTTC. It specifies CASRAGFHLSYNEQFF.

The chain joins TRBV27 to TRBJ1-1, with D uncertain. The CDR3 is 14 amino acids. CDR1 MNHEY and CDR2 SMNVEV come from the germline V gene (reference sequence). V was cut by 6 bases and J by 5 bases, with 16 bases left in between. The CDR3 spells CASSPIGRITEAFF. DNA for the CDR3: TGTGCCAGCAGCCCAATAGGGAGGATAACTGAAGCTTTCTTT.

CDR3 sequence reads: CASSRGRSYEQYF. As DNA, the CDR3 is TGCGCCAGCTCCCGGGGTCGATCCTACGAGCAGTACTTC. The V call is TRBV10-1, the J call TRBJ2-7; the D gene is possibly TRBD2 (5 bases). V was trimmed by 8 bases and J by 1 base, leaving 12 bases between them. CDR3 length: 13 amino acids. CDR1 is WNHNN and CDR2 is SYGVQD in the germline V gene (reference sequence).

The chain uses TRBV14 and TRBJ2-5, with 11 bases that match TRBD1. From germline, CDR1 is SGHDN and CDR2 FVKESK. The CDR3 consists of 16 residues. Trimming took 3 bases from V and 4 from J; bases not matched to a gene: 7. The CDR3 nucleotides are TGTGCCAGCAGCCAGGACGGGACAGGGGGAATAGAGACCCAGTACTTC. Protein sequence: CASSQDGTGGIETQYF. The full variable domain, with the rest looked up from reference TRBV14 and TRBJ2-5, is EAGVTQFPSHSVIEKGQTVTLRCDPISGHDNLYWYRRVMGKEIKFLLHFVKESKQDESGMPNNRFLAERTGGTYSTLKVQPAELEDSGVYFCASSQDGTGGIETQYFGPGTRLLVL.

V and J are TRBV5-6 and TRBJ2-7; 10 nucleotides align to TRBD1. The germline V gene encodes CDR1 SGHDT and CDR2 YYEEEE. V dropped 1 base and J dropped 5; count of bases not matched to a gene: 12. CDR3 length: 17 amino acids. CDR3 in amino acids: CASSLRIIRDRGNEQYF. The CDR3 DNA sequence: TGTGCCAGCAGCTTGCGGATTATCCGGGACAGGGGAAACGAGCAGTACTTC.

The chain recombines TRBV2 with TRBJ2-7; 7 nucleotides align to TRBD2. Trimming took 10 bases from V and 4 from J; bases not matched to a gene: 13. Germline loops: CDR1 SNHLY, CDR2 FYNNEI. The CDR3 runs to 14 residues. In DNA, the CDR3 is TGTGCCACGAAACCGGGACTACTTCCTTACGAGCAGTACTTC. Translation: CATKPGLLPYEQYF.

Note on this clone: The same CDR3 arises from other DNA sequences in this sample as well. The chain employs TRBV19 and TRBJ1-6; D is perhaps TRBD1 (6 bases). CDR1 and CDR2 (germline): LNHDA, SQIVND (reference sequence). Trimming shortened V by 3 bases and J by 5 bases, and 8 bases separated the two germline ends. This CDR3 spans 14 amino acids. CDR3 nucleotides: TGTGCCAGTAGTATGGAGGGGGATAATTCACCCCTCCACTTT. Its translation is CASSMEGDNSPLHF.

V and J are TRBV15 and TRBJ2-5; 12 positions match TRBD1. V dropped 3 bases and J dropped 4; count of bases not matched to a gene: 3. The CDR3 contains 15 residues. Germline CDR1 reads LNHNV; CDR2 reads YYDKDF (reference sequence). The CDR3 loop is CATSSGDRGRETQYF. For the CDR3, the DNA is TGTGCCACCAGCAGTGGGGACAGGGGGCGAGAGACCCAGTACTTC. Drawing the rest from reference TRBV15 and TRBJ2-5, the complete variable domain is DAMVIQNPRYQVTQFGKPVTLSCSQTLNHNVMYWYQQKSSQAPKLLFHYYDKDFNNEADTPDNFQSRRPNTSFCFLDIRSPGLGDTAMYLCATSSGDRGRETQYFGPGTRLLVL.

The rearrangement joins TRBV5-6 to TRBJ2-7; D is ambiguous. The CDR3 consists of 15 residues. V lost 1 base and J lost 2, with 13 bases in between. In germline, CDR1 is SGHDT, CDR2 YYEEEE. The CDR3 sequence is CASSLPAGSAYEQYF. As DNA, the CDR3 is TGTGCCAGCAGCTTGCCGGCAGGCTCGGCCTACGAGCAGTACTTC.

The CDR3 protein is CASSPWSGNTEAFF. The CDR3 nucleotides read TGTGCCAGCAGTCCGTGGTCCGGGAACACTGAAGCTTTCTTT. This sequence joins TRBV27 and TRBJ1-1; no firm D call. V shed 5 bases and J shed 1 base, with 11 bases lying between them. The CDR3 covers 14 residues. Germline CDR1 is MNHEY and CDR2 is SMNVEV (reference sequence).

The CDR3 DNA reads TGTGCCAGCAGCCGCGACTCTGAGCAGTTCTTC. This gives the protein CASSRDSEQFF. J is TRBJ2-1 and V is TRBV11-2; unclear D gene. CDR3 size: 11 residues. The ends were cut back, 5 bases at V and 9 bases at J, with 8 bases in the middle. Germline CDR1 and CDR2: SGHAT and FQNNGV. The entire variable domain, with the rest obtained from reference TRBV11-2 and TRBJ2-1, is as follows: EAGVAQSPRYKIIEKRQSVAFWCNPISGHATLYWYQQILGQGPKLLIQFQNNGVVDDSQLPKDRFSAERLKGVDSTLKIQPAKLEDSAVYLCASSRDSEQFFGPGTRLTVL.

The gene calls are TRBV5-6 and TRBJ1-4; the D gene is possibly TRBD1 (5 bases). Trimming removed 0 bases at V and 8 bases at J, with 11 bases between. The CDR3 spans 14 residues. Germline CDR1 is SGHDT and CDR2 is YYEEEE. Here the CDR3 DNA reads TGTGCCAGCAGCTTGGACAGGTTGGGGGAAAAACTGTTTTTT. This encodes CASSLDRLGEKLFF.

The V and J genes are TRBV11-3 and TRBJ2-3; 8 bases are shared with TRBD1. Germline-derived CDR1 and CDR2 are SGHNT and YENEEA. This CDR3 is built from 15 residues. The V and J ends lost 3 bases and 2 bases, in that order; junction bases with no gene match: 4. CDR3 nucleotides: TGTGCCAGCAGCTTGGGGACAGGCTTCACAGATACGCAGTATTTT. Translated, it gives CASSLGTGFTDTQYF. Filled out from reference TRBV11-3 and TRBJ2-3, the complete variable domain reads EAGVVQSPRYKIIEKKQPVAFWCNPISGHNTLYWYLQNLGQGPELLIRYENEEAVDDSQLPKDRFSAERLKGVDSTLKIQPAELGDSAVYLCASSLGTGFTDTQYFGPGTRLTVL.